One T cell receptor (beta chain) is described in this entry. Its binding antigen is unknown. Base qualities are not recorded, but no much larger clone differs from it by a single base. Every donor was a healthy Caucasian. Library method: 5' RACE. Sequenced on an Illumina HiSeq 2000. Template switching added a universal primer binding site, and the final cDNA carried a unique molecular identifier that allowed TCR cDNA molecules to be counted accurately. Specific primers in the conserved constant-segment region were used to synthesize first-strand cDNA for the TCR alpha and beta chains. To control for contamination, every cDNA library carried two barcodes: a SMART-Mk sample barcode plus Illumina barcodes. Two successive PCR steps introduced TruSeq adapter sequences along with Illumina sample barcodes. Sequencing of the TCR alpha and beta cDNA libraries was done on the Illumina HiSeq platform using custom primers. The published analysis was carried out like this. Unique molecular identifiers were extracted from raw reads with MiGEC, and CDR3 positions were determined with MiXCR. For each individual, recombination models were inferred using an EM algorithm with the repgenHMM and IGoR tools. The tcR package in R was used for shared clonotype analysis, with sharing normalized by the product of cloneset sizes. To study raw recombination free of thymic and clonal selection effects, out-of-frame nonproductive sequences were analyzed. Using fastp trimming at Q25 and MiXCR clonotype assembly, TCRdb reanalyzed the public sequencing data and kept in-frame beta chains. All rows with the same CDR3 protein become a single entry with the most common DNA and genes. TCRdb's processing, not the authors', yielded these V and J calls. The sample yields roughly 1.6 million distinct CDR3 sequences; around a third were counted once. About 0.3% of the sample lies in the top ten.

The record originates from a study of identical twins (TCRdb year 2016). For the study in its entirety: The study deep-sequenced TCR alpha and beta repertoires from monozygotic twins, unrelated adults of various ages and cord blood to test whether fetal clonotypes persist. To rule out contamination, replicate twin experiments were performed at different times with different library preparation protocols.

Findings and caveats that apply to the study as a whole: In monozygotic twins, recombination models systematically underestimated out-of-frame TCR alpha sharing, but the models matched the sharing seen between unrelated individuals. Out-of-frame TCR alpha sequences shared between twins showed an excess of low generation-probability sequences compared with coincidental sharing between unrelated individuals. Zero-insertion analyses could be partly confounded by invariant T cells such as MAIT and iNKT, though diverse VJ usage argued against such confounding for most clonotypes. Because the same donors could not be followed over many years, the conclusions depended on cross-sectional statistical analysis. The excess sharing between twins in beta out-of-frame sequences was weaker because fewer shared sequences reduced the signal-to-noise ratio. Fewer insertions were carried by abundant cord blood beta clonotypes, a similar but weaker trend appeared in young adult naive repertoires, and no such trend appeared in memory repertoires.

Looking up the germline V gene yields CDR1 ENHRY and CDR2 SYGVKD. V is clipped by 4 bases and J by 3 bases, and the sequence between their germline boundaries is 9 bases long. The CDR3 holds 13 amino acids from the cysteine to the phenylalanine. Only CDR3 DNA is held: 39 bases, read in frame from base 1. This TCR was sampled from a newborn girl in good health. The chain joins TRBV10-3 to TRBJ1-2, with the identity of the D gene unclear. What was sequenced was cord blood. The bases are TGTGCCATCAGTGTGACGGGATACTATGGCTACACCTTC. This translates into CAISVTGYYGYTF.